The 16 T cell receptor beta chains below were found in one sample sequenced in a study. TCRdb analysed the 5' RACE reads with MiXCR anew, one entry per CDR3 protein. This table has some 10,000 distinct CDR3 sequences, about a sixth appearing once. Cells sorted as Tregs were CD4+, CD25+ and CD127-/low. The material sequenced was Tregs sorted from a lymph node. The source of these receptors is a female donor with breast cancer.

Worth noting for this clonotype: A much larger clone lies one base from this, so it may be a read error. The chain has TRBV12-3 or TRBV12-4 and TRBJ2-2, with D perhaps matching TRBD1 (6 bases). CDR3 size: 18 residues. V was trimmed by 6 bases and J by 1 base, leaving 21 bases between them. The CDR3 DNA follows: TGTGCCAGCAGCCGAAGACAGGAAATGGCTAGGAACACCGGGGAGCTGTTTTTT. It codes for CASSRRQEMARNTGELFF.

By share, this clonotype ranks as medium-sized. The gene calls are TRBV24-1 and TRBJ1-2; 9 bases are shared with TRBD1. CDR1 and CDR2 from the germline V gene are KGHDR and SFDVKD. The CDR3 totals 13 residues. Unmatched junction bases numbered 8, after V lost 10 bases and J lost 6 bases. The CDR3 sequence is CATGQGQGDGYTF. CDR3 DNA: TGTGCCACGGGACAGGGACAGGGCGATGGCTACACCTTC.

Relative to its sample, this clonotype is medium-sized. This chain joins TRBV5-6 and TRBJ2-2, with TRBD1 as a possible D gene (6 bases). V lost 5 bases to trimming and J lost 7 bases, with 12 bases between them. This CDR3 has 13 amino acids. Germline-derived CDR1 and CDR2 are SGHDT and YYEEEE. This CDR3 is CASSRDTFGELFF. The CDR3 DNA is TGTGCCAGCAGTCGGGACACCTTCGGGGAGCTGTTTTTT.

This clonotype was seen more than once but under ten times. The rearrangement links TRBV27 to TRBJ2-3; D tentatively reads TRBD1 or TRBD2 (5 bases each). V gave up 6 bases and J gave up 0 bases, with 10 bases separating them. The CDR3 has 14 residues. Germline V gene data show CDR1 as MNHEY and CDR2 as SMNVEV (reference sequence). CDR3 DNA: TGTGCCAGCAGACGGGACCAGAGCACAGATACGCAGTATTTT. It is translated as CASRRDQSTDTQYF.

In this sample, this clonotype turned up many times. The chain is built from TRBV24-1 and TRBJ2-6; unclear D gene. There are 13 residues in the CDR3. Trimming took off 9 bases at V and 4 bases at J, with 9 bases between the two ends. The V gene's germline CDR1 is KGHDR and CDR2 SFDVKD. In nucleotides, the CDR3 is TGTGCCACCCTCGCTCCCGGGGCCAACGTCCTGACTTTC. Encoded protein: CATLAPGANVLTF.

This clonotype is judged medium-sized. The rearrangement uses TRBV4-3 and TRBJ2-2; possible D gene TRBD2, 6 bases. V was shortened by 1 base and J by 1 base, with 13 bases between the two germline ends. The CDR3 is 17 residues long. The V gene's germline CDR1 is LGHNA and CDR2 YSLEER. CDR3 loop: CASSQAWGLLNTGELFF. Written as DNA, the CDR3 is TGCGCCAGCAGCCAAGCCTGGGGACTTCTGAACACCGGGGAGCTGTTTTTT.

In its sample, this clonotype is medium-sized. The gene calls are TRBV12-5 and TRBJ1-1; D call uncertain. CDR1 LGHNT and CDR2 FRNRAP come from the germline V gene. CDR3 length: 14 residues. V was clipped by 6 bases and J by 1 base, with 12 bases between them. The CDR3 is CASGDPGENTEAFF. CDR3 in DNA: TGTGCTAGTGGAGACCCGGGCGAGAACACTGAAGCTTTCTTT.

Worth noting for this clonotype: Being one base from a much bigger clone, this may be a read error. DNA of the CDR3: TGTGCCAGCAGCCGAGGGGAAGCGGGACACAACACCGGGGAGCTGTTTTTT. Translating gives CASSRGEAGHNTGELFF. V gene TRBV11-2 combines with J gene TRBJ2-2, with D possibly TRBD2 on 7 matching bases. The CDR3 sequence is 17 residues long. V was shortened by 5 bases and J by 2 bases, with 18 bases between the two germline ends. Per the germline V gene, CDR1 is SGHAT and CDR2 is FQNNGV.

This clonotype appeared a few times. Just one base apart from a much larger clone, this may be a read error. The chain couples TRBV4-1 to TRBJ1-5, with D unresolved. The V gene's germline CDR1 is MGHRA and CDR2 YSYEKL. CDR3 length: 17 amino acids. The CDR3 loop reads CASSQDYEGGWNRPQHF. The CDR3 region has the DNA TGCGCCAGCAGCCAAGATTACGAGGGAGGTTGGAATCGGCCCCAGCATTTT.

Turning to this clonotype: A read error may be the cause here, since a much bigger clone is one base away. In DNA form, the CDR3 reads TGTGCCAGCAGCCAACAGAGACTCAATGAGCAGTTCTTC. Translation gives CASSQQRLNEQFF. The chain couples TRBV13 to TRBJ2-1, with D hard to call. CDR3 length: 13 residues. V gave up 5 bases and J gave up 6 bases, with 11 bases separating them. Germline V gives CDR1 PRHDT, CDR2 FYEKMQ (reference sequence).

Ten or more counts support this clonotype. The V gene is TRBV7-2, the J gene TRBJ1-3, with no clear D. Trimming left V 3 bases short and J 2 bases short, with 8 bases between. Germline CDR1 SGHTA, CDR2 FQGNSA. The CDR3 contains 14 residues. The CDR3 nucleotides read TGTGCCAGCAGCTTTTTGGCAGCTGGAAACACCATATATTTT. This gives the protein CASSFLAAGNTIYF.

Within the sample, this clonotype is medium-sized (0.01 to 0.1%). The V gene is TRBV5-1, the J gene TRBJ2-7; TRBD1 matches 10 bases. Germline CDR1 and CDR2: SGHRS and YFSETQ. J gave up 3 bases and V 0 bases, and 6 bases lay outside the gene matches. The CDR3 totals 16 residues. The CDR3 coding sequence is TGCGCCAGCAGCTTGGACCCCGGGACAGGGGTCTACGAGCAGTACTTC. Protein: CASSLDPGTGVYEQYF.

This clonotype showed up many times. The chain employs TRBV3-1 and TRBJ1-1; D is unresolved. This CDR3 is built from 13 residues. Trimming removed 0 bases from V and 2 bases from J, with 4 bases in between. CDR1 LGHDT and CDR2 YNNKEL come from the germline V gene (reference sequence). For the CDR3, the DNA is TGTGCCAGCAGCCAAGATAGAAACACTGAAGCTTTCTTT. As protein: CASSQDRNTEAFF.

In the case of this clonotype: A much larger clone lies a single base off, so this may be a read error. CDR3: CASSAGTGAGGPDTQYF. CDR3 sequence (DNA): TGTGCCAGCAGCGCCGGAACTGGGGCGGGAGGACCAGATACGCAGTATTTT. The chain links TRBV11-2 to TRBJ2-3; 8 nucleotides line up with TRBD2. There are 17 residues in the CDR3. V lost 5 bases to trimming and J lost 4 bases; unmatched junction nucleotides: 14. Germline CDR1 and CDR2: SGHAT and FQNNGV.

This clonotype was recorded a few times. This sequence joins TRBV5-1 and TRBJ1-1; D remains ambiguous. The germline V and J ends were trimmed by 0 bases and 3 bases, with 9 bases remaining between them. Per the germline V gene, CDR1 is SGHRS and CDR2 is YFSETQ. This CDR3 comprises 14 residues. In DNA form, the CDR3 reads TGCGCCAGCAGCTTGGCAGGTCAGGACACTGAAGCTTTCTTT. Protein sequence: CASSLAGQDTEAFF.

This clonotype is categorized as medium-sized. In nucleotides, the CDR3 is TGTGCCAGCAGCCGGGACAGGGTTCAGCCCCAGCATTTT. This sequence encodes CASSRDRVQPQHF. J is TRBJ1-5 and V is TRBV5-6, with 9 bases fitting TRBD1. In germline, CDR1 is SGHDT, CDR2 YYEEEE. With 4 bases clipped from V and 6 bases from J, the junction kept 2 bases outside the gene matches. This CDR3 region has 13 residues.